The present T cell receptor (beta chain) was sequenced within a study of blood T cell repertoires in COVID-19. Study-wide context: In each case, the material was cDNA or gDNA derived from T cells, B-cell-depleted T cells, or PBMCs.

TCRdb's table, derived via immunoSEQ multiplex PCR, lists solely in-frame clones and lacks some. The sample lists about 91,000 clones, around 79% occurring once. Trimming took 2 bases from V and 2 from J, leaving 9 bases between them. The CDR3 totals 13 residues. CDR1 is GTSNPN, CDR2 SVGIG, per germline (reference sequence). This clonotype originated in a woman over 75 with acute or convalescent COVID-19. The chain recombines TRBV30 with TRBJ2-5; D unclear. Source material: peripheral blood. In nucleotides, the CDR3 is TGTGCCTGGAGTTTGGGCCTACAAGAGACCCAGTACTTC. As protein: CAWSLGLQETQYF.